This is a list of T cell receptor beta chains from one sample in a study of PD-L1 blockade in urothelial cancer. Clones were sequenced by immunoSEQ multiplex PCR, and TCRdb holds only the in-frame ones, with some missing. The sample carries tens of thousands of clones, 70% to 90% recorded once. This specimen was PBMCs, taken around atezolizumab (anti-PD-L1) treatment. The source is a man between 65 and 85 years old with urothelial cancer. Both conserved end residues are part of each CDR3. The D gene is left open where the match is weak. Clone size, where shown, is once, few, many, or a class for clones that have expanded.

NA | TRBJ1-1 | TRBV11-3 | NA | CASSPGRVEGAFF | TGTGCCAGCAGCCCCGGGAGGGTGGAGGGTGCTTTCTTT
NA | TRBJ1-4 | TRBV7-7 | NA | CASSLPGLERLFF | TGTGCCAGCAGCTTACCAGGGCTGGAGAGACTGTTTTTT
NA | TRBJ2-6 | TRBV5-1 | NA | CASSISATGANVLTF | TGCGCCAGCAGTATATCAGCGACTGGGGCCAACGTCCTGACTTTC
NA | TRBJ1-2 | TRBV11-3 | NA | CASSLAGYGYTF | TGTGCCAGCAGCTTAGCAGGGTATGGCTACACCTTC
NA | TRBJ2-3 | TRBV7-6 | NA | CASSLNPNAADTQYF | TGTGCCAGCAGCTTAAACCCCAACGCGGCAGATACGCAGTATTTT
few | TRBJ1-1 | TRBV19 | NA | CASSKGALEAFF | TGTGCCAGTAGTAAAGGGGCGCTTGAAGCTTTCTTT
NA | TRBJ2-1 | TRBV5-5 | TRBD2 | CASSLEFGSGPYNEQFF | TGTGCCAGCAGCTTGGAGTTTGGTAGCGGGCCCTACAATGAGCAGTTCTTC
NA | TRBJ1-1 | TRBV14 | NA | CASSRNNRMNTEAFF | TGTGCCAGCAGCCGCAATAACAGGATGAACACTGAAGCTTTCTTT
NA | TRBJ1-5 | TRBV7-8 | NA | CASSLDGQGSNQPQHF | TGTGCCAGCAGCTTAGACGGGCAGGGAAGCAATCAGCCCCAGCATTTT
few | TRBJ2-6 | TRBV7-2 | NA | CASSPRQGRAGANVLTF | TGTGCCAGCAGCCCCCGCCAGGGAAGGGCTGGGGCCAACGTCCTGACTTTC
few | TRBJ1-5 | TRBV7-6 | NA | CASSLAGKGEADNQPQHF | TGTGCCAGCAGCTTAGCGGGTAAGGGGGAAGCCGACAATCAGCCCCAGCATTTT
NA | TRBJ2-7 | TRBV18 | NA | CASSPSGQRGEQYF | TGTGCCAGCTCACCGAGCGGACAACGGGGGGAGCAGTACTTC
NA | TRBJ2-1 | TRBV5-5 | TRBD2 | CASSLQAGGTGEQFF | TGTGCCAGCAGCTTGCAAGCGGGAGGTACGGGTGAGCAGTTCTTC
NA | TRBJ2-3 | TRBV5-4 | NA | CASSLGGLADTQYF | TGTGCCAGCAGCTTGGGAGGGCTCGCAGATACGCAGTATTTT
NA | TRBJ1-3 | TRBV6-1 | TRBD1 | CASSEALQDRVGNTIYF | TGTGCCAGCAGTGAAGCGCTTCAGGACAGGGTCGGAAACACCATATATTTT
NA | TRBJ2-5 | TRBV5-1 | TRBD2 | CASRILAGGPDETQYF | TGCGCCAGCAGGATACTAGCGGGAGGGCCCGACGAGACCCAGTACTTC
NA | TRBJ1-3 | TRBV15 | NA | CATSRATTPGNTIYF | TGTGCCACCAGCAGGGCGACTACCCCTGGAAACACCATATATTTT
NA | TRBJ2-2 | TRBV27 | TRBD2 | CASNLLGTSSSGELFF | TGTGCCAGCAACTTGCTGGGGACTAGCAGTTCCGGGGAGCTGTTTTTT
NA | TRBJ2-7 | TRBV5-1 | NA | CASSLGQVYEQYF | TGCGCCAGCAGCTTGGGGCAGGTTTACGAGCAGTACTTC
NA | TRBJ2-7 | TRBV7-2 | NA | CASSLSIQGPYEQYF | TGTGCCAGCAGTTTGTCCATACAGGGACCCTACGAGCAGTACTTC
NA | TRBJ2-5 | TRBV5-1 | TRBD1 | CASSTGTVQETQYF | TGCGCCAGCAGCACTGGGACAGTTCAAGAGACCCAGTACTTC
NA | TRBJ2-5 | TRBV5-4 | TRBD1 | CASSPGQGIQETQYF | TGTGCCAGCAGCCCCGGACAGGGGATTCAGGAGACCCAGTACTTC
NA | TRBJ2-7 | TRBV9 | NA | CASSVASSGRLGQYF | TGTGCCAGCAGCGTAGCTAGCAGCGGGCGGCTTGGGCAGTACTTC
NA | TRBJ2-7 | TRBV2 | NA | CASSDYPIEQYF | TGTGCCAGCAGTGACTATCCGATCGAGCAGTACTTC
NA | TRBJ2-5 | TRBV13 | NA | CASSLARWTEETQYF | TGTGCCAGCAGCTTGGCTCGCTGGACAGAAGAGACCCAGTACTTC
NA | TRBJ2-1 | TRBV10-3 | TRBD2 | CATGLAGEVEQFF | TGTGCCACAGGACTAGCGGGAGAGGTTGAGCAGTTCTTC
NA | TRBJ1-5 | TRBV21-1 | NA | CASSKVLRQAVFHQPQHF | TGTGCCAGCAGCAAAGTTTTGAGACAGGCAGTTTTTCATCAGCCCCAGCATTTT
few | TRBJ1-1 | TRBV30 | NA | CAWDTGYTEAFF | TGTGCCTGGGATACAGGGTACACTGAAGCTTTCTTT
NA | TRBJ2-7 | TRBV28 | NA | CASSPGTQSYEQYF | TGTGCCAGCAGTCCCGGGACTCAGTCCTACGAGCAGTACTTC
NA | TRBJ2-6 | TRBV4-3 | NA | CASSQDRRGSGANVLTF | TGCGCCAGCAGCCAAGATAGGAGGGGCTCTGGGGCCAACGTCCTGACTTTC
NA | TRBJ2-3 | TRBV4-1 | NA | CASSLNMGDSAYTDTQYF | TGCGCCAGCAGCCTTAATATGGGGGACTCTGCCTACACAGATACGCAGTATTTT
NA | TRBJ1-1 | TRBV29-1 | TRBD1 | CSAEEGQKNTEAFF | TGCAGCGCAGAAGAGGGACAGAAGAACACTGAAGCTTTCTTT
NA | TRBJ2-3 | TRBV19 | NA | CASSIDRPRGETGTDTQYF | TGTGCCAGTAGTATAGATCGGCCCCGCGGGGAGACGGGCACAGATACGCAGTATTTT
NA | TRBJ2-2 | TRBV5-4 | TRBD2 | CASSLERSGRGTGELFF | TGTGCCAGCAGCTTGGAGAGAAGCGGGAGGGGCACCGGGGAGCTGTTTTTT
NA | TRBJ2-3 | TRBV7-6 | NA | CASSPTGGATDTQYF | TGTGCCAGCAGCCCCACTGGGGGCGCAACAGATACGCAGTATTTT
NA | TRBJ1-1 | TRBV6-5 | NA | CASSYSVREDTEAFF | TGTGCCAGCAGTTACTCGGTCCGGGAGGACACTGAAGCTTTCTTT
NA | TRBJ1-5 | TRBV7-2 | NA | CASSLGRGNQPQHF | TGTGCCAGCAGCTTAGGCAGGGGCAATCAGCCCCAGCATTTT
NA | TRBJ1-1 | TRBV4-1 | NA | CASSQLSTPTGAGGTEAFF | TGCGCCAGCAGCCAACTCTCCACTCCGACAGGCGCGGGAGGCACTGAAGCTTTCTTT
NA | TRBJ1-1 | TRBV9 | TRBD1 | CASSVGGQGSNTEAFF | TGTGCCAGCAGCGTAGGGGGACAGGGGTCGAACACTGAAGCTTTCTTT
NA | TRBJ1-2 | TRBV19 | NA | CASSLTAYGYTF | TGTGCCAGTAGTTTGACAGCCTATGGCTACACCTTC
few | TRBJ1-2 | TRBV28 | NA | CASNWRAVNYGYTF | TGTGCCAGCAATTGGAGGGCAGTTAACTATGGCTACACCTTC
once | TRBJ1-2 | TRBV2 | NA | CASTFLRGYTF | TGTGCCAGCACATTCCTGCGTGGCTACACCTTC
NA | TRBJ1-5 | TRBV29-1 | NA | CSVAGGVSNQPQHF | TGCAGCGTTGCGGGAGGGGTTAGCAATCAGCCCCAGCATTTT
few | TRBJ1-4 | TRBV30 | NA | CAWSVYRGDFGAGNEKLFF | TGTGCCTGGAGTGTCTATCGCGGGGACTTTGGGGCTGGGAATGAAAAACTGTTTTTT
NA | TRBJ2-7 | TRBV7-9 | NA | CASSSGGASYEQYF | TGTGCCAGCAGCTCCGGCGGGGCTTCCTACGAGCAGTACTTC
few | TRBJ1-1 | TRBV14 | TRBD1 | CASSPQGARMNTEAFF | TGTGCCAGCAGCCCACAGGGGGCAAGAATGAACACTGAAGCTTTCTTT
NA | TRBJ1-1 | TRBV5-5 | NA | CASSLVGPEAFF | TGTGCCAGCAGCTTGGTTGGGCCTGAAGCTTTCTTT
NA | TRBJ2-1 | TRBV23-1 | TRBD2 | CASSQSIREGLGNEQFF | TGCGCCAGCAGTCAATCGATTCGGGAGGGTCTCGGGAATGAGCAGTTCTTC
few | TRBJ1-1 | TRBV5-1 | NA | CASSWGGVGATEAFF | TGCGCCAGCAGCTGGGGAGGGGTAGGGGCCACTGAAGCTTTCTTT
NA | TRBJ2-1 | TRBV11-1 | TRBD2 | CASSLESLAGADEQFF | TGTGCCAGCAGCTTAGAAAGTCTAGCGGGAGCAGATGAGCAGTTCTTC
few | TRBJ2-7 | TRBV7-3 | NA | CASSPVGGAAYEQYF | TGTGCCAGCAGCCCCGTGGGCGGGGCGGCCTACGAGCAGTACTTC
NA | TRBJ2-2 | TRBV19 | TRBD2 | CASSPGTSGREDTGELFF | TGTGCCAGTAGTCCGGGGACTAGCGGGAGGGAAGACACCGGGGAGCTGTTTTTT
NA | TRBJ1-4 | TRBV6-8 | TRBD1 | CASSPRDRFSGSEKLFF | TGTGCCAGCAGTCCCAGGGACAGATTCTCCGGGAGCGAAAAACTGTTTTTT
NA | TRBJ2-7 | TRBV13 | NA | CASSSRLLPSSYEQYF | TGTGCCAGCAGCTCCCGTCTCCTTCCGAGCTCCTACGAGCAGTACTTC
few | TRBJ2-1 | TRBV13 | TRBD2 | CASTGGGGSSYNEQFF | TGTGCCAGCACCGGCGGGGGGGGTAGCTCCTACAATGAGCAGTTCTTC
NA | TRBJ1-2 | TRBV11-2 | NA | CASTQGRRNYGYTF | TGTGCCAGCACCCAAGGACGGAGGAACTATGGCTACACCTTC
NA | TRBJ1-2 | TRBV2 | NA | CASNAGQGIGYGYTF | TGTGCCAGCAATGCGGGTCAGGGGATCGGCTATGGCTACACCTTC